The 10 T cell receptor beta chains given below trace back to one sample, sequenced in a study of blood T cells in healthy people across ages. Primers used in a second PCR of about 7 to 12 cycles were a sample-barcoded 5' primer and a J-beta primer mix. TCRdb independently ran MiXCR on the 5' RACE reads; one entry per CDR3 protein. Of 650,000 to 1,000,000 distinct CDR3 sequences in the sample, 30% to 45% were seen once. Sequenced material: blood. Receptors originate from a young man in good health.

The rearrangement joins TRBV2 to TRBJ1-5, with 7 positions matching TRBD1. The CDR3 totals 17 residues. Germline V gives CDR1 SNHLY, CDR2 FYNNEI. J lost 6 bases, V lost 6 bases, and 17 bases had no gene match. The CDR3 here is CASSLPSGRGPGQPQHF. CDR3 bases: TGTGCCAGCAGCCTACCCTCGGGGAGGGGGCCTGGTCAGCCCCAGCATTTT.

This clonotype showed up just a few times. This sequence joins TRBV12-3 or TRBV12-4 and TRBJ2-3, with 10 bases lining up with TRBD1. The CDR3 has 16 amino acids. J lost 4 bases, V lost 5 bases, and 9 bases had no gene match. The CDR3 loop reads CASSDFGQGGADTQYF. Written as DNA, the CDR3 is TGTGCCAGCAGTGATTTCGGACAGGGGGGAGCAGATACGCAGTATTTT.

The gene calls are TRBV28 and TRBJ1-2, with TRBD1 matching over 12 bases. Germline CDR1 and CDR2: MDHEN and SYDVKM. The CDR3 has 18 amino acids. J lost 3 bases, V lost 4 bases, and 12 bases had no gene match. CDR3 coding DNA: TGTGCCAGCAGTTCCCCCGGGACAGGGGGCGGTAATGACTATGGCTACACCTTC. Translating gives CASSSPGTGGGNDYGYTF.

The rearrangement joins TRBV6-5 to TRBJ2-2, with 7 positions matching TRBD1. Germline V gives CDR1 MNHEY, CDR2 SVGAGI. V was pared by 6 bases and J by 2 bases, with 6 bases of the junction left unmatched. This CDR3 contains 15 residues. This CDR3 is CASSPDRVNTGELFF. The CDR3, as DNA: TGTGCCAGCAGCCCTGACAGGGTTAACACCGGGGAGCTGTTTTTT.

This clonotype was counted only a few times. V gene TRBV14 combines with J gene TRBJ2-5; D is possibly TRBD1 (6 bases). This CDR3 is built from 16 residues. V dropped 0 bases and J dropped 1 base, with 12 bases sitting between them. Germline CDR1 SGHDN, CDR2 FVKESK. As DNA, the CDR3 is TGTGCCAGCAGCCAAGAATACCGAGGGGGCCAAGAGACCCAGTACTTC. Translated, it gives CASSQEYRGGQETQYF.

The table lists this clonotype with many counts. The DNA for the CDR3 is TGTGCCAGCCGGACGCCCGGCCTCAACTATGGCTACACCTTC. It translates to CASRTPGLNYGYTF. This chain connects TRBV12-3 or TRBV12-4 to TRBJ1-2; D is ambiguous. V lost 8 bases and J lost 2, with 15 bases in between. The CDR3 extends over 14 amino acids.

The V call is TRBV6-5, the J call TRBJ2-3, with D perhaps given as TRBD1 or TRBD2 (5 bases each). CDR1 is MNHEY and CDR2 is SVGAGI in the germline V gene. Trimming cost V 7 bases and J 2 bases, with 16 bases left between them. This CDR3 region has 15 residues. In nucleotides, the CDR3 is TGTGCCAGCACGCACGGGACGGGGAACACAGATACGCAGTATTTT. This translates into CASTHGTGNTDTQYF.

This clonotype has a handful of counts. This chain links TRBV12-3 or TRBV12-4 with TRBJ2-3; TRBD2 agrees at 8 bases. The junction had 6 bases not matched to a gene; V was cut back by 2 bases and J by 2 bases. The CDR3 is 16 amino acids. CDR3 region: CASSLRAGGLTDTQYF. DNA of the CDR3: TGTGCCAGCAGTTTAAGGGCGGGGGGTCTCACAGATACGCAGTATTTT.

The gene calls are TRBV5-6 and TRBJ1-1; D unclear. Germline V gene sequence: CDR1 SGHDT, CDR2 YYEEEE. The CDR3 contains 11 residues. V was pared by 7 bases and J by 5 bases, with 9 bases between. For the CDR3, the DNA is TGTGCCAGCTACACCAATACTGAAGCTTTCTTT. This codes for CASYTNTEAFF.

V usage is TRBV12-3 or TRBV12-4 and J usage is TRBJ1-1; TRBD1 is a possible D gene (6 bases). The CDR3 sequence is 13 residues long. Trimming left V 7 bases short and J 1 base short, with 10 bases between. DNA of the CDR3: TGTGCCAGCATCAGGGGCCGGAACACTGAAGCTTTCTTT. This translates into CASIRGRNTEAFF.